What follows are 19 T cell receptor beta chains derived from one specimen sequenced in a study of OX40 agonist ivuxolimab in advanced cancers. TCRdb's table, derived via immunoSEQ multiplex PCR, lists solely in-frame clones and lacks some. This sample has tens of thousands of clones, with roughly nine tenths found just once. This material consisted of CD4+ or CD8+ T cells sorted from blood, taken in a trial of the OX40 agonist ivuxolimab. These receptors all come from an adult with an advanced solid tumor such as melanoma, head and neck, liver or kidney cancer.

CDR3 protein: CASSRNRAGNYEQYF. The CDR3 nucleotides are TGTGCCAGTAGTAGAAACAGAGCAGGGAACTACGAGCAGTACTTC. V gene TRBV19 combines with J gene TRBJ2-7, with TRBD1 as a possible D gene (5 bases). V dropped 4 bases and J dropped 3 bases, with 16 bases sitting between them. CDR1 and CDR2 (germline): LNHDA, SQIVND (reference sequence). The length of the CDR3 is 15 residues.

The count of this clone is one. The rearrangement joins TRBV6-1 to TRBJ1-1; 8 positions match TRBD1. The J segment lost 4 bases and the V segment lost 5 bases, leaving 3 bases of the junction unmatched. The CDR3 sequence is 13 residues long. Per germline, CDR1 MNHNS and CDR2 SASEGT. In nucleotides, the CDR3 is TGTGCCAGCAGTCACACAGGGGGCACTGAAGCTTTCTTT. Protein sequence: CASSHTGGTEAFF.

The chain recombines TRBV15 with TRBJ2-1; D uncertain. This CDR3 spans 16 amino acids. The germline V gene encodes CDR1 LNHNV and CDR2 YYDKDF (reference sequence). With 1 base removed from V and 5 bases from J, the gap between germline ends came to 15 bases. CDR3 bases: TGTGCCACCAGCAGAGCCCTAATGATTGCTGACAATGAGCAGTTCTTC. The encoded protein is CATSRALMIADNEQFF.

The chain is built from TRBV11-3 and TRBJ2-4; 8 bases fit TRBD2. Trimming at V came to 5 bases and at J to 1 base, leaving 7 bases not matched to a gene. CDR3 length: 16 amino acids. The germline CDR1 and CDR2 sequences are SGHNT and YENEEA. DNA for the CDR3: TGTGCCAGCAGCCCGAGCGGGAGTCAGGCCAAAAACATTCAGTACTTC. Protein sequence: CASSPSGSQAKNIQYF.

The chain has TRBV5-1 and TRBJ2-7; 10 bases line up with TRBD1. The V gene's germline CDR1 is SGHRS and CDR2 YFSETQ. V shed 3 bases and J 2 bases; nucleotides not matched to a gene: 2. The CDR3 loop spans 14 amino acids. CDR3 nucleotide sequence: TGCGCCAGCAGCTACGGACAGGGGGCCTACGAGCAGTACTTC. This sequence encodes CASSYGQGAYEQYF.

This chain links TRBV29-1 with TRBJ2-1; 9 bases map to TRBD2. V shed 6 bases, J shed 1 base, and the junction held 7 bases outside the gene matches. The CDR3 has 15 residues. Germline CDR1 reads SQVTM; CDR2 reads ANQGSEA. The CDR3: CSVNPGLASYNEQFF. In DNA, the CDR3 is TGCAGCGTAAACCCGGGACTAGCTTCCTACAATGAGCAGTTCTTC.

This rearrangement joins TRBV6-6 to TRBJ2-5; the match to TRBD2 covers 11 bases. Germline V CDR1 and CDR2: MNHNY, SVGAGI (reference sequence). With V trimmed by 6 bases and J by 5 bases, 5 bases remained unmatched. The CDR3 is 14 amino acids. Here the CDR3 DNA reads TGTGCCAGCAGCCTTAGCGGGAGGGGGGAGACCCAGTACTTC. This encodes CASSLSGRGETQYF.

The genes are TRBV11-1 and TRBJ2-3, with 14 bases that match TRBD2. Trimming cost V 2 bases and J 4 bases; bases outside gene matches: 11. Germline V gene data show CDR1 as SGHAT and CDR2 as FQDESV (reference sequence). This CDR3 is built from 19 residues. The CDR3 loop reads CASSLLGGLAGAPPDTQYF. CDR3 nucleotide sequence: TGTGCCAGCAGCTTATTGGGGGGACTAGCGGGAGCCCCACCAGATACGCAGTATTTT.

The CDR3 spells CASSPGTGSGGRNGYTF. DNA of the CDR3: TGTGCCAGTAGTCCCGGGACAGGGTCTGGAGGACGCAATGGCTACACCTTC. The chain joins TRBV19 to TRBJ1-2; 9 nucleotides agree with TRBD1. J lost 6 bases, V lost 5 bases, and 16 bases had no gene match. The germline V gene has CDR1 LNHDA and CDR2 SQIVND (reference sequence). There are 17 residues in the CDR3.

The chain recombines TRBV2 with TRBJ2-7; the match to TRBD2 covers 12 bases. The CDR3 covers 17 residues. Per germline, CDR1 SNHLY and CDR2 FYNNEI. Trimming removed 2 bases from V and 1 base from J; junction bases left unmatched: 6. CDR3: CASSEPLAGGGSYEQYF. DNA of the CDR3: TGTGCCAGCAGTGAACCCCTAGCGGGAGGGGGATCCTACGAGCAGTACTTC.

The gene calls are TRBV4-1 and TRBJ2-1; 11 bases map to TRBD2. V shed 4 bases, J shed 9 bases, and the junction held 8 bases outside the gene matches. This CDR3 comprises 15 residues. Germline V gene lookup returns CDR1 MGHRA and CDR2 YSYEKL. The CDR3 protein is CASSPQLAGEGEQFF. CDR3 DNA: TGCGCCAGCAGCCCCCAACTAGCGGGAGAGGGTGAGCAGTTCTTC.

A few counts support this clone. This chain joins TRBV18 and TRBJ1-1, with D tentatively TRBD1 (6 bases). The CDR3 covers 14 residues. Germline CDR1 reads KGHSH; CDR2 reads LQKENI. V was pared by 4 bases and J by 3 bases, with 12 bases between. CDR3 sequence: CASSQGVGDTEAFF. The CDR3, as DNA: TGTGCCAGCTCACAGGGGGTAGGGGACACTGAAGCTTTCTTT.

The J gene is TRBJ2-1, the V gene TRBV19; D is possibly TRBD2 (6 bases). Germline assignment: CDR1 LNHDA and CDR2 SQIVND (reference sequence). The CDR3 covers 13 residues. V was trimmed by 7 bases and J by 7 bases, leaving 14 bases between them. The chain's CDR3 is CASTPETSNEQFF. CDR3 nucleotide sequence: TGTGCCAGTACCCCAGAGACTAGTAATGAGCAGTTCTTC.

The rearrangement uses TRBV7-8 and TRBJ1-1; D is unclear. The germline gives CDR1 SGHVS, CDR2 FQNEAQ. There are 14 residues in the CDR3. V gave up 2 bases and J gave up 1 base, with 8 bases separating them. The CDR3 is CASSLRLTNTEAFF. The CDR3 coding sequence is TGTGCCAGCAGCTTAAGGTTGACGAACACTGAAGCTTTCTTT.

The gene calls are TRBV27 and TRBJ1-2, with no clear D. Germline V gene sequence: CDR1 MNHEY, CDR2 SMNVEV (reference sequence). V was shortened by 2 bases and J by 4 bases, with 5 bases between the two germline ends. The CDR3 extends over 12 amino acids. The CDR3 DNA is TGTGCCAGCAGTTTAGCCGGCTATGGCTACACCTTC. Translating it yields CASSLAGYGYTF.

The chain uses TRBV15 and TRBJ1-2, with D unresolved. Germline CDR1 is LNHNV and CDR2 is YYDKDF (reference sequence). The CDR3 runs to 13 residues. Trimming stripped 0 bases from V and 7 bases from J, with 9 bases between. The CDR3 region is CATSRDRDGGYTF. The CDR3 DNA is TGTGCCACCAGCAGAGATCGGGATGGTGGCTACACCTTC.

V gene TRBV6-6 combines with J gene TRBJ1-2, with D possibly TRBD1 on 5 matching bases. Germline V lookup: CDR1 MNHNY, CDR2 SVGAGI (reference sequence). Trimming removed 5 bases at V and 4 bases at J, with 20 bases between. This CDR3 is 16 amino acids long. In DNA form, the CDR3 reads TGTGCCAGCAGTCCCCCCGCTGGGGCAGGGATCTATGGCTACACCTTC. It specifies CASSPPAGAGIYGYTF.

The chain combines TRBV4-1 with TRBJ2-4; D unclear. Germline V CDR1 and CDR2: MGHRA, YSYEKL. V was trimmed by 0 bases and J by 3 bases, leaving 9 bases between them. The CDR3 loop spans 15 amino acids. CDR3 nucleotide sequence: TGCGCCAGCAGCCAAGAAGTAGGTAACAAAAACATTCAGTACTTC. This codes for CASSQEVGNKNIQYF.

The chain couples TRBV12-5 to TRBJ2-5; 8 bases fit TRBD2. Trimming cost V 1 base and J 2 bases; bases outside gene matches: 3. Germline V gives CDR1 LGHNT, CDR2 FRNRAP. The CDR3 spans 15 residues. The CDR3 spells CASGLEGLGQETQYF. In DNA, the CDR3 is TGTGCTAGTGGTTTGGAGGGACTAGGTCAAGAGACCCAGTACTTC.